Presented here are 32 T cell receptor beta chains from one specimen sequenced in a study of blood T cell repertoires in COVID-19. Sequenced by immunoSEQ multiplex PCR; TCRdb stores in-frame clones only, minus some. The table lists about 300,000 clones, about nine tenths of them singletons, with roughly 2.8% in the top ten. Source material: PBMCs or T cells enriched from blood (not recorded which). These receptors were collected from a woman in her forties or fifties who had been exposed to COVID-19.

The V call is TRBV5-4, the J call TRBJ2-7; D possibly corresponds to TRBD1 (5 bases). Trimming stripped 0 bases from V and 1 base from J, with 11 bases between. The CDR3 covers 15 residues. Germline V gene data show CDR1 as SGHNT and CDR2 as YYREEE (reference sequence). CDR3 DNA: TGTGCCAGCAGCTTGGGCCAGGGTCCTTCCTACGAGCAGTACTTC. Its protein product is CASSLGQGPSYEQYF.

The V gene is TRBV21-1, the J gene TRBJ2-5; the D call of TRBD1 is as the table states it, not checked on the DNA. TRBV21-1 is deemed a pseudogene. CDR3 size: 16 residues. The CDR3 DNA sequence: TGTGCCAGCAGCAACCCAACCCGGGACATCGCAGAGACCCAGTACTTC. Protein: CASSNPTRDIAETQYF.

The chain recombines TRBV30 with TRBJ1-5; 7 bases agree with TRBD1. From germline, CDR1 is GTSNPN and CDR2 SVGIG (reference sequence). The CDR3 contains 15 residues. V trimming: 2 bases; J trimming: 5 bases; junction bases outside the gene matches: 9. CDR3 protein: CAWSPPDRIDQPQHF. In nucleotides, the CDR3 is TGTGCCTGGAGTCCCCCGGACAGGATTGATCAGCCCCAGCATTTT.

As concerns this clone: This sample also contains other DNA sequences that code for the same CDR3. This chain connects TRBV5-5 to TRBJ2-2; D perhaps matches TRBD1 (6 bases). This CDR3 comprises 15 residues. V lost 3 bases to trimming and J lost 0 bases, with 9 bases between them. Germline CDR1 is SGHKS and CDR2 is YYEKEE (reference sequence). Here the CDR3 DNA reads TGTGCCAGCAGCTCCAGGGGTGCGAACACCGGGGAGCTGTTTTTT. It codes for CASSSRGANTGELFF. The full variable domain, rest sourced from reference TRBV5-5 and TRBJ2-2, is DAGVTQSPTHLIKTRGQQVTLRCSPISGHKSVSWYQQVLGQGPQFIFQYYEKEERGRGNFPDRFSARQFPNYSSELNVNALLLGDSALYLCASSSRGANTGELFFGEGSRLTVL.

The chain has TRBV11-2 and TRBJ2-1; D call uncertain. CDR1 SGHAT and CDR2 FQNNGV come from the germline V gene. The CDR3 is 14 amino acids. Trimming removed 1 base at V and 7 bases at J, with 11 bases between. The CDR3 DNA reads as TGTGCCAGCAGCTTAGTAAAGGCGGTGAATGAGCAGTTCTTC. This codes for CASSLVKAVNEQFF.

This clone was counted a single time. V and J are TRBV3-1 (or the pseudogene TRBV3-2) and TRBJ2-3; a possible D gene is TRBD1 (6 bases). The CDR3 contains 14 residues. Germline CDR1 reads LGHDT; CDR2 reads YNNKEL (reference sequence). V was pared by 5 bases and J by 2 bases, with 11 bases between. The CDR3 loop reads CASSWGQATDTQYF. CDR3 nucleotides: TGTGCCAGCAGCTGGGGGCAGGCCACAGATACGCAGTATTTT.

The rearrangement joins TRBV5-4 to TRBJ2-7, with 7 bases lining up with TRBD2. The CDR3 has 14 amino acids. Looked up from germline, CDR1 is SGHNT and CDR2 is YYREEE (reference sequence). V shed 4 bases, J shed 3 bases, and the junction held 7 bases outside the gene matches. CDR3 coding DNA: TGTGCCAGCAGCGTGGGGGGGGTTCACTACGAGCAGTACTTC. The encoded protein is CASSVGGVHYEQYF.

The chain carries TRBV5-1 and TRBJ1-1; D might be TRBD1 (5 bases). The V gene lost 0 bases and the J gene lost 1 base, with 13 bases spanning the gap. The germline gives CDR1 SGHRS, CDR2 YFSETQ. The CDR3 is 16 residues long. CDR3 bases: TGCGCCAGCAGCTTGGAGGGGAGGCAGCAGAACACTGAAGCTTTCTTT. It yields the protein CASSLEGRQQNTEAFF.

J is TRBJ1-6 and V is TRBV7-2; perhaps TRBD1 as D (5 bases). V lost 1 base and J lost 1, with 14 bases in between. The CDR3 covers 18 residues. Germline V gives CDR1 SGHTA, CDR2 FQGNSA. The CDR3 loop is CASSLGDVRESYNSPLHF. CDR3 DNA sequence: TGTGCCAGCAGCTTAGGGGACGTCCGGGAGTCCTATAATTCACCCCTCCACTTT.

The gene calls are TRBV5-1 and TRBJ1-1; perhaps TRBD1 as D (5 bases). The germline CDR1 and CDR2 sequences are SGHRS and YFSETQ. The length of the CDR3 is 15 residues. Trimming removed 1 base from V and 4 bases from J, with 14 bases in between. The CDR3 DNA is TGCGCCAGCAGCTTGAGTCGTAGCGGGGGCACTGAAGCTTTCTTT. It specifies CASSLSRSGGTEAFF.

V usage is TRBV30 and J usage is TRBJ1-6; 9 bases match TRBD1. The ends lost 6 bases at V and 6 bases at J; junction bases unmatched: 6. Germline CDR1 is GTSNPN and CDR2 is SVGIG (reference sequence). The CDR3 is 14 residues long. The CDR3 here is CACSRDRANSPLHF. As DNA, the CDR3 is TGTGCCTGCAGTCGGGACAGGGCTAATTCACCCCTCCACTTT.

This chain connects TRBV4-2 to TRBJ2-2; 10 nucleotides align to TRBD2. CDR1 LGHNA and CDR2 YNFKEQ come from the germline V gene. Trimming cost V 0 bases and J 6 bases; bases outside gene matches: 4. CDR3 length: 16 amino acids. The CDR3 region is CASSQETSGVPGELFF. The DNA of the CDR3 is TGTGCCAGCAGCCAAGAAACTAGCGGGGTACCCGGGGAGCTGTTTTTT.

The rearrangement uses TRBV5-1 and TRBJ2-1, with 9 nucleotides matching TRBD2. The junction had 6 bases not matched to a gene; V was cut back by 2 bases and J by 0 bases. Germline values: CDR1 SGHRS, CDR2 YFSETQ. The CDR3 has 17 residues. In DNA form, the CDR3 reads TGCGCCAGCAGCTTCCCTGCGGGGGGGATCTCCTACAATGAGCAGTTCTTC. It encodes CASSFPAGGISYNEQFF.

The chain couples TRBV6-1 to TRBJ2-7, with D perhaps TRBD1 (5 bases). CDR1 and CDR2 (germline): MNHNS, SASEGT. V gave up 3 bases and J gave up 0 bases, with 9 bases separating them. The CDR3 contains 14 residues. The CDR3 DNA is TGTGCCAGCAGTGATTTCAGGGACTCCTACGAGCAGTACTTC. Its translation is CASSDFRDSYEQYF.

V gene TRBV2 combines with J gene TRBJ1-6, with 9 nucleotides matching TRBD1. Trimming took 8 bases from V and 7 from J; bases not matched to a gene: 6. Looked up from germline, CDR1 is SNHLY and CDR2 is FYNNEI. CDR3 length: 14 residues. This CDR3 reads CASLQGAGNSPLHF. CDR3 coding DNA: TGTGCCAGCCTACAGGGGGCTGGAAATTCACCCCTCCACTTT.

In its sample, this clone was seen a few times. The chain employs TRBV2 and TRBJ1-2; TRBD1 aligns across 7 bases. Trimming took 7 bases from V and 8 from J; bases not matched to a gene: 4. This CDR3 comprises 11 residues. Germline CDR1 SNHLY, CDR2 FYNNEI. CDR3 sequence: CASKGAQGYTF. The DNA of the CDR3 is TGTGCCAGCAAGGGGGCGCAAGGCTACACCTTC.

The rearrangement joins TRBV6-1 to TRBJ1-2; D is possibly TRBD1 (5 bases). The CDR3 covers 15 residues. Looked up from germline, CDR1 is MNHNS and CDR2 is SASEGT. The ends were cut back, 2 bases at V and 3 bases at J, with 13 bases in the middle. The CDR3 DNA sequence: TGTGCCAGCAGTGAACTACCTACAGGAGACTATGGCTACACCTTC. It yields the protein CASSELPTGDYGYTF.

The chain joins TRBV28 to TRBJ2-7; 7 bases are shared with TRBD1. Germline V gene sequence: CDR1 MDHEN, CDR2 SYDVKM. The ends lost 6 bases at V and 2 bases at J; junction bases unmatched: 13. The CDR3 runs to 16 residues. The CDR3 bases are TGTGCCAGCAGAAAAAACGTAGGGACAGCGCCCTACGAGCAGTACTTC. Residues: CASRKNVGTAPYEQYF.

The chain links TRBV6-5 to TRBJ2-7; tentatively, D is TRBD1 (6 bases). CDR1 and CDR2 (germline): MNHEY, SVGAGI. V lost 5 bases and J lost 3, with 11 bases in between. The CDR3 contains 13 residues. CDR3 protein: CASSTTGNYEQYF. For the CDR3, the DNA is TGTGCCAGCAGTACGACAGGAAACTACGAGCAGTACTTC.

V gene TRBV10-3 combines with J gene TRBJ2-5; a weak D match, TRBD1 (5 bases). CDR1 is ENHRY, CDR2 SYGVKD, per germline. The V end lost 11 bases, the J end lost 1 base, and 8 bases lay between the germline ends. The CDR3 runs 11 residues. As DNA, the CDR3 is TGTGCCTCGCAGGGCCAAGAGACCCAGTACTTC. It translates to CASQGQETQYF.

The rearrangement links TRBV9 to TRBJ2-1; 12 positions match TRBD2. This CDR3 is 16 amino acids long. The V gene's germline CDR1 is SGDLS and CDR2 YYNGEE. V dropped 0 bases and J dropped 8; count of bases not matched to a gene: 6. Written as DNA, the CDR3 is TGTGCCAGCAGCGTAGAGGGGACTAGCGGGTTGGATGAGCAGTTCTTC. It is translated as CASSVEGTSGLDEQFF.

This clone showed up just once. The chain couples TRBV27 to TRBJ2-1, with D tentatively TRBD1 (5 bases). The CDR3 length is 13 residues. Germline V gives CDR1 MNHEY, CDR2 SMNVEV (reference sequence). The ends were cut back, 6 bases at V and 4 bases at J, with 10 bases in the middle. CDR3 region: CASSLGLYNEQFF. The CDR3, as DNA: TGTGCCAGCAGCCTGGGGCTGTACAATGAGCAGTTCTTC.

The V and J genes are TRBV7-6 and TRBJ2-7; tentative D call: TRBD2 (6 bases). This CDR3 spans 15 amino acids. The germline V gene encodes CDR1 SGHVS and CDR2 FNYEAQ. The germline V and J ends were trimmed by 5 bases and 2 bases, with 16 bases remaining between them. As DNA, the CDR3 is TGTGCCAGCAGCCGCGGACGGGGGTCCCCCTACGAGCAGTACTTC. Encoded protein: CASSRGRGSPYEQYF.

Worth noting for this clone: The same CDR3 is also encoded by other DNA sequences in this sample. The chain has TRBV20-1 and TRBJ1-5; no clear D. Per germline, CDR1 DFQATT and CDR2 SNEGSKA (reference sequence). The CDR3 length is 14 residues. V was clipped by 3 bases and J by 0 bases, with 9 bases between them. This chain's CDR3 is CSASRGNSNQPQHF. In DNA, the CDR3 is TGCAGTGCTAGTCGAGGGAATAGCAATCAGCCCCAGCATTTT.

The V call is TRBV28, the J call TRBJ1-4; tentatively, D is TRBD1 (6 bases). The V gene lost 1 base and the J gene lost 6 bases, with 12 bases spanning the gap. The germline gives CDR1 MDHEN, CDR2 SYDVKM. The CDR3 runs 15 residues. CDR3: CASSLFSGVYEKLFF. For the CDR3, the DNA is TGTGCCAGCAGTTTATTTTCAGGGGTCTATGAAAAACTGTTTTTT.

The chain employs TRBV7-2 and TRBJ2-1, with TRBD2 matching over 7 bases. The CDR3 runs to 14 residues. Germline assignment: CDR1 SGHTA and CDR2 FQGNSA. V shed 7 bases and J 3 bases; nucleotides not matched to a gene: 6. CDR3 DNA: TGTGCCAGCACCACGCGGGAGCTCTACAATGAGCAGTTCTTC. Translating gives CASTTRELYNEQFF. The full variable domain, with the rest looked up from reference TRBV7-2 and TRBJ2-1, is GAGVSQSPSNKVTEKGKDVELRCDPISGHTALYWYRQSLGQGLEFLIYFQGNSAPDKSGLPSDRFSAERTGGSVSTLTIQRTQQEDSAVYLCASTTRELYNEQFFGPGTRLTVL.

DNA for the CDR3: TGCAGCGTGATAGGACTGTTAGGGAACACTGAAGCTTTCTTT. Its protein product is CSVIGLLGNTEAFF. The chain uses TRBV29-1 and TRBJ1-1; D not resolved. Germline values: CDR1 SQVTM, CDR2 ANQGSEA. Trimming pared 6 bases from V and 1 base from J, leaving 15 bases between. This CDR3 region has 14 residues.

J is TRBJ2-3 and V is TRBV3-1 (or the pseudogene TRBV3-2); 15 nucleotides align to TRBD2. CDR1 and CDR2 (germline): LGHDT, YNNKEL (reference sequence). The CDR3 extends over 15 amino acids. V dropped 6 bases and J dropped 8; count of bases not matched to a gene: 6. The CDR3 region is CASSPGLAGGGTQYF. In DNA form, the CDR3 reads TGTGCCAGCAGTCCGGGACTAGCGGGGGGAGGTACGCAGTATTTT.

The CDR3 here is CASSLEGTSGEQYF. For the CDR3, the DNA is TGTGCCAGCAGCTTGGAGGGGACTAGCGGCGAGCAGTACTTC. This chain connects TRBV5-4 to TRBJ2-7, with 11 bases fitting TRBD2. Germline V gene lookup returns CDR1 SGHNT and CDR2 YYREEE (reference sequence). The junction had 2 bases not matched to a gene; V was cut back by 0 bases and J by 6 bases. The CDR3 loop spans 14 amino acids.

The rearrangement uses TRBV28 and TRBJ1-5; 8 bases line up with TRBD1. The CDR3 extends over 15 amino acids. The ends lost 4 bases at V and 2 bases at J; junction bases unmatched: 4. Germline V gives CDR1 MDHEN, CDR2 SYDVKM. The CDR3 reads CASSSRGLGNQPQHF. DNA of the CDR3: TGTGCCAGCAGTTCCAGGGGGCTCGGCAATCAGCCCCAGCATTTT.

The V call is TRBV6-2 or TRBV6-3, the J call TRBJ1-5; weak D call: TRBD1 (6 bases). CDR1 is MNHEY and CDR2 is SVGEGT in the germline V gene. The ends were cut back, 4 bases at V and 7 bases at J, with 20 bases in the middle. CDR3 length: 16 amino acids. The CDR3 sequence: CASSSNTGSRGQPQHF. The CDR3 DNA follows: TGTGCCAGCAGTTCCAACACAGGGTCGAGGGGCCAGCCCCAGCATTTT.

This clone was observed once. The chain joins TRBV15 to TRBJ1-5, with a weak D call TRBD1 (5 bases). Germline loops: CDR1 LNHNV, CDR2 YYDKDF (reference sequence). Deletions cut 0 bases from V and 7 bases from J, with 13 bases between. The CDR3 is 15 amino acids. The CDR3 DNA is TGTGCCACCAGCAGAGATCTGGGTAAGGGGCAGCCCCAGCATTTT. Translating gives CATSRDLGKGQPQHF.